This T cell receptor beta chain was profiled in a study of cytomegalovirus exposure and HLA in healthy donors. Overall study results and limits: Fewer N-insertions than the approximately 700-donor mean were reportedly shown by an Asian-associated ancestry cluster in a later analysis.

A remark on this clone: What it binds is not known.

CDR3 length: 12 amino acids. CDR1 and CDR2 from the germline V gene are LNHDA and SQIVND (reference sequence). A multiplex PCR was run with 60 Vbeta primers and 13 Jbeta primers. Assay used: immunoSEQ multiplex PCR; TCRdb lists only in-frame clones, some missing. The sample has 95,000 to 110,000 clones, approximately 76% seen once. The rearrangement uses TRBV19 and TRBJ2-1, with a possible D match to TRBD2 (5 bases). The specimen sequenced was PBMCs. The sequence derives from a man between 18 and 29 years old in good health and CMV-seronegative. The CDR3 DNA reads as TGTGCTACAATATCGGGGTACAATGAGCAGTTCTTC. This encodes CATISGYNEQFF. Full variable domain (rest looked up from reference TRBV19 and TRBJ2-1): DGGITQSPKYLFRKEGQNVTLSCEQNLNHDAMYWYRQDPGQGLRLIYYSQIVNDFQKGDIAEGYSVSREKKESFPLTVTSAQKNPTAFYLCATISGYNEQFFGPGTRLTVL.